A selection of T cell receptor beta chains follows, all from one sample in a study of T-cell reconstitution after alpha-beta-depleted transplantation in children. TCRdb ran MiXCR on the PCR reads and lists one entry per CDR3 protein. This table has approximately 510,000 distinct CDR3 sequences, roughly 18% appearing once. Sequences were derived from PBMCs from the stem cell graft donor, sampled from the stem cell graft. These receptors all stem from a human donor who donated a stem cell graft to a child with acute lymphoblastic leukemia. Both conserved end residues are part of each CDR3. Fields, in order: V gene, J gene, CDR3 protein.

TRBV6-5	TRBJ2-2	CASSYKAGGPSYTGELFF
TRBV6-1	TRBJ1-6	CASSEESGFSPLHF
TRBV4-1	TRBJ2-3	CASSQPLGDTQYF
TRBV6-1	TRBJ2-5	CASSPTSGRGETQYF
TRBV16	TRBJ2-7	CASSRPPHRADSYEQYF
TRBV5-1	TRBJ2-7	CASRVAGGTYEQYF
TRBV11-3	TRBJ2-1	CASPPGHRGNEQFF
TRBV7-6	TRBJ2-3	CASSLVTGTASTDTQYF
TRBV29-1	TRBJ1-1	CSVEAGTEAFF
TRBV6-1	TRBJ1-1	CASSDGTGGSTEAFF
TRBV5-1	TRBJ2-5	CASSRLARETQYF
TRBV6-5	TRBJ1-3	CASSYREGVGNTIYF
TRBV7-9	TRBJ2-7	CASSARTGYYEQYF
TRBV5-1	TRBJ2-7	CASSLAPGQGSEQYF
TRBV5-6	TRBJ1-1	CASSSTAINTEAFF
TRBV12-3/TRBV12-4	TRBJ1-2	CASSFGGSDYGYTF
TRBV18	TRBJ2-1	CASSQQPPSGRLNEQFF
TRBV29-1	TRBJ2-7	CSVESPRTAGYEQYF
TRBV6-1	TRBJ2-5	CASSSSGHQETQYF
TRBV29-1	TRBJ2-5	CSVEDLQETQYF
TRBV6-1	TRBJ2-7	CASGVSDRQYF
TRBV12-3/TRBV12-4	TRBJ2-7	CASRRQGSSYEQYF
TRBV5-1	TRBJ2-3	CASSLLAGATDTQYF
TRBV6-1	TRBJ2-3	CASRPYFDSHTQYF
TRBV11-1	TRBJ2-7	CASSPLIGGFDEQYF
TRBV5-1	TRBJ2-7	CASSLASVLAGEQYF
TRBV6-2/TRBV6-3	TRBJ1-1	CASRRYRDRGMGRDTEAFF
TRBV6-4	TRBJ2-3	CASSHRDRGDTDTQYF
TRBV5-1	TRBJ1-3	CASSLEGLAGNTIYF
TRBV29-1	TRBJ2-7	CSVEDNSPSYEQYF
TRBV5-5	TRBJ2-2	CASSFLAANTGELFF
TRBV20-1	TRBJ2-5	CSGGREMVEETQYF
TRBV4-1	TRBJ2-3	CASSQPGLAGGGTDTQYF
TRBV7-9	TRBJ2-1	CASSSLWASGGPNEQFF
TRBV20-1	TRBJ1-4	CSASRPKEKLFF
TRBV12-3/TRBV12-4	TRBJ2-5	CASSPNGVFQETQYF
TRBV20-1	TRBJ2-7	CSARAPASGGARVYEQYF